Shown below are 30 T cell receptor beta chains from a single sample sequenced in a study of T-cell reconstitution after alpha-beta-depleted transplantation in children. Unique molecular identifiers were used to barcode this TCRbeta library. TCRdb ran MiXCR on the PCR reads and lists one entry per CDR3 protein. The sample has hundreds of thousands of distinct CDR3 sequences, about 25% seen once; the top ten hold roughly 2.5%. This specimen consisted of PBMCs, obtained before TCRalphabeta/CD19-depleted stem cell transplant. Receptor source: a girl aged 2-15 years with Fanconi anemia, due to receive a stem cell transplant.

In this sample, this clonotype turned up a few times. V gene TRBV20-1 combines with J gene TRBJ2-2; D unresolved. CDR1 is DFQATT and CDR2 is SNEGSKA in the germline V gene (reference sequence). The CDR3 loop spans 12 amino acids. Trimming cost V 4 bases and J 7 bases, with 10 bases left between them. DNA of the CDR3: TGCAGTGCTATCCTACTGGGCGGGGAGCTGTTTTTT. Its protein is CSAILLGGELFF.

The chain links TRBV6-5 to TRBJ2-7; perhaps TRBD1 as D (6 bases). V lost 4 bases and J 3 bases, leaving 19 bases between the germline ends. The CDR3 is 16 residues long. CDR1 and CDR2 from the germline V gene are MNHEY and SVGAGI. CDR3 sequence (DNA): TGTGCCAGCAGTTCCCTCATCCGGGACACCTTCTACGAGCAGTACTTC. Encoded protein: CASSSLIRDTFYEQYF.

Ten or more counts support this clonotype. The chain is built from TRBV20-1 and TRBJ2-1; 14 bases agree with TRBD2. The length of the CDR3 is 15 residues. In germline, CDR1 is DFQATT, CDR2 SNEGSKA (reference sequence). V was pared by 5 bases and J by 8 bases, with 8 bases of the junction left unmatched. As DNA, the CDR3 is TGCAGTGCTTCTCCCGGGACTAGCGGGAGCGATGAGCAGTTCTTC. Translated: CSASPGTSGSDEQFF.

This chain links TRBV29-1 with TRBJ1-4, with 8 bases fitting TRBD1. The V and J ends lost 4 bases and 7 bases, in that order; junction bases with no gene match: 8. This CDR3 spans 14 amino acids. Looked up from germline, CDR1 is SQVTM and CDR2 is ANQGSEA. CDR3 sequence (DNA): TGCAGCGTTGTTACCGGGACAGGAGTTGAAAAACTGTTTTTT. It specifies CSVVTGTGVEKLFF.

This clonotype was seen ten or more times. V and J are TRBV5-1 and TRBJ2-5, with 8 bases identical to TRBD1. Germline V CDR1 and CDR2: SGHRS, YFSETQ. This CDR3 is built from 16 residues. J was trimmed by 1 base and V by 6 bases; bases with no gene match: 11. For the CDR3, the DNA is TGCGCCAGCACCCCGACGAGGGGACAGGCCCAAGAGACCCAGTACTTC. Translating gives CASTPTRGQAQETQYF.

The CDR3 sequence is CASGRSDNEQFF. The CDR3 DNA sequence: TGTGCCAGCGGCCGGTCGGACAATGAGCAGTTCTTC. The chain recombines TRBV6-5 with TRBJ2-1; D remains ambiguous. V dropped 8 bases and J dropped 5 bases, with 10 bases sitting between them. The CDR3 spans 12 residues. The germline CDR1 and CDR2 sequences are MNHEY and SVGAGI.

This sequence joins TRBV29-1 and TRBJ1-2; D ambiguous. Germline V CDR1 and CDR2: SQVTM, ANQGSEA. This CDR3 contains 13 residues. The V end was cut by 7 bases, the J end by 0 bases, with 12 bases between. The CDR3 protein is CSAGGPSNYGYTF. The CDR3 DNA sequence: TGCAGCGCCGGAGGCCCCTCTAACTATGGCTACACCTTC.

This rearrangement joins TRBV5-6 to TRBJ2-7; D is undetermined. V was cut by 4 bases and J by 0 bases, with 14 bases left in between. There are 15 residues in the CDR3. CDR1 is SGHDT and CDR2 is YYEEEE in the germline V gene. The CDR3 nucleotides are TGTGCCAGCAGCCCCTGGAAAGGGCCCTCCTACGAGCAGTACTTC. Amino acids: CASSPWKGPSYEQYF. The variable domain in full, with the rest retrieved from reference TRBV5-6 and TRBJ2-7, is DAGVTQSPTHLIKTRGQQVTLRCSPKSGHDTVSWYQQALGQGPQFIFQYYEEEERQRGNFPDRFSGHQFPNYSSELNVNALLLGDSALYLCASSPWKGPSYEQYFGPGTRLTVT.

This clonotype has at least ten counts. The chain joins TRBV15 to TRBJ2-3; TRBD1 is a possible D gene (6 bases). Deletions cut 5 bases from V and 1 base from J, with 13 bases between. Germline V gene lookup returns CDR1 LNHNV and CDR2 YYDKDF (reference sequence). CDR3 size: 15 residues. The chain's CDR3 is CATSVNRVGTDTQYF. CDR3 DNA: TGTGCCACCAGCGTAAACAGGGTGGGCACAGATACGCAGTATTTT.

The chain joins TRBV29-1 to TRBJ2-3; D possibly corresponds to TRBD2 (6 bases). CDR1 and CDR2 (germline): SQVTM, ANQGSEA. The CDR3 totals 14 residues. V was pared by 4 bases and J by 2 bases, with 13 bases between. CDR3 in amino acids: CSVARSGSTDTQYF. Written as DNA, the CDR3 is TGCAGCGTTGCCCGTAGCGGATCCACAGATACGCAGTATTTT.

This clonotype showed up just a few times. V is TRBV7-6 and J is TRBJ2-1; no definite D call. Per the germline V gene, CDR1 is SGHVS and CDR2 is FNYEAQ. This CDR3 has 16 residues. Trimming pared 2 bases from V and 0 bases from J, leaving 11 bases between. CDR3 loop: CASSLRVPSSYNEQFF. CDR3 nucleotide sequence: TGTGCCAGCAGCTTAAGAGTGCCGAGCTCCTACAATGAGCAGTTCTTC. The full variable domain, rest sourced from reference TRBV7-6 and TRBJ2-1, is GAGVSQSPRYKVTKRGQDVALRCDPISGHVSLYWYRQALGQGPEFLTYFNYEAQQDKSGLPNDRFSAERPEGSISTLTIQRTEQRDSAMYRCASSLRVPSSYNEQFFGPGTRLTVL.

J is TRBJ2-5 and V is TRBV12-3 or TRBV12-4; perhaps TRBD2 as D (5 bases). Trimming removed 6 bases at V and 4 bases at J, with 12 bases between. This CDR3 contains 13 residues. The CDR3 sequence is CASRPGNGETQYF. In DNA, the CDR3 is TGTGCCAGCAGACCGGGAAATGGAGAGACCCAGTACTTC.

In this sample, this clonotype turned up once. This chain connects TRBV29-1 to TRBJ1-1; 10 nucleotides agree with TRBD1. The CDR3 contains 14 residues. Germline CDR1 reads SQVTM; CDR2 reads ANQGSEA. J gave up 4 bases and V 4 bases, and 6 bases lay outside the gene matches. The CDR3 nucleotides read TGCAGCGTTGCCCGGGGGACAGGGGCCACTGAAGCTTTCTTT. Translated, it gives CSVARGTGATEAFF.

V is TRBV29-1 and J is TRBJ2-3, with 10 bases fitting TRBD2. With 5 bases clipped from V and 3 bases from J, the junction kept 14 bases outside the gene matches. Germline-derived CDR1 and CDR2 are SQVTM and ANQGSEA. The CDR3 is 17 amino acids. Written as DNA, the CDR3 is TGCAGCGTTAGCGGGAGGGCAGTGTGGGGAGAGACAGATACGCAGTATTTT. This gives the protein CSVSGRAVWGETDTQYF.

This clonotype was recorded a few times. The V gene is TRBV4-2, the J gene TRBJ2-5; 7 positions agree with TRBD1. The germline V gene has CDR1 LGHNA and CDR2 YNFKEQ. This CDR3 is built from 13 residues. The V gene end was trimmed by 8 bases and the J gene end by 0 bases; junction bases not matched to a gene: 3. The chain's CDR3 is CASGGQNQETQYF. The CDR3 DNA reads as TGTGCCAGCGGGGGACAGAACCAAGAGACCCAGTACTTC.

This clonotype was seen only a few times. V usage is TRBV20-1 and J usage is TRBJ2-2; 14 bases align to TRBD2. Unmatched junction bases numbered 9, after V lost 0 bases and J lost 0 bases. Germline CDR1 and CDR2: DFQATT and SNEGSKA (reference sequence). The length of the CDR3 is 20 residues. CDR3 in amino acids: CSARDLVGLAGGPNTGELFF. The CDR3 DNA is TGCAGTGCTAGAGATCTCGTCGGACTAGCGGGGGGCCCGAACACCGGGGAGCTGTTTTTT.

The CDR3 reads CASSTPAGTGNYEQYF. The DNA for the CDR3 is TGTGCCAGCAGTACCCCCGCCGGGACAGGTAATTACGAGCAGTACTTC. This chain joins TRBV27 and TRBJ2-7, with 8 bases lining up with TRBD1. Germline V gene data show CDR1 as MNHEY and CDR2 as SMNVEV (reference sequence). This CDR3 has 16 residues. V lost 5 bases and J lost 4; bases outside the gene matches: 13.

This clonotype has a count of ten or more. The chain links TRBV20-1 to TRBJ2-7; tentatively, D is TRBD2 (5 bases). Germline CDR1 DFQATT, CDR2 SNEGSKA (reference sequence). There are 22 residues in the CDR3. Between the trimmed V and J ends, which lost 1 base and 0 bases, there was a span of 34 bases. CDR3 sequence: CSARGSGWDGGWMGLSSYEQYF. CDR3 DNA sequence: TGCAGTGCTAGAGGCAGTGGGTGGGATGGAGGATGGATGGGATTGAGCTCCTACGAGCAGTACTTC.

A remark on this clonotype: A clone one base away is much larger, so this may be a read error. This sequence joins TRBV10-2 and TRBJ2-5; no clear D gene. CDR1 WSHSY and CDR2 SAAADI come from the germline V gene. This CDR3 comprises 15 residues. Written as DNA, the CDR3 is TGCTCCAGCAACCGCAGACGCTCCTTCCAAGAGACCCAGTACTTC. Translation gives CSSNRRRSFQETQYF.

This clonotype has at least ten counts. The V and J genes are TRBV5-1 and TRBJ2-2; D is possibly TRBD1 (6 bases). V lost 4 bases to trimming and J lost 1 base, with 8 bases between them. In germline, CDR1 is SGHRS, CDR2 YFSETQ. The CDR3 contains 14 residues. CDR3 region: CASSGQLNTGELFF. The CDR3 nucleotides are TGCGCCAGCAGCGGACAGCTGAACACCGGGGAGCTGTTTTTT. The entire variable domain, with the rest obtained from reference TRBV5-1 and TRBJ2-2, is as follows: KAGVTQTPRYLIKTRGQQVTLSCSPISGHRSVSWYQQTPGQGLQFLFEYFSETQRNKGNFPGRFSGRQFSNSRSEMNVSTLELGDSALYLCASSGQLNTGELFFGEGSRLTVL.

This clonotype appeared many times. The chain's CDR3 is CASSASRETQYF. The CDR3 DNA sequence: TGTGCCAGCAGCGCGAGCAGGGAGACCCAGTACTTC. The chain recombines TRBV13 with TRBJ2-5; no clear D gene. This CDR3 contains 12 residues. V was shortened by 5 bases and J by 5 bases, with 9 bases between the two germline ends. The germline V gene has CDR1 PRHDT and CDR2 FYEKMQ (reference sequence).

This clonotype was detected ten times or more. The chain joins TRBV6-2 or TRBV6-3 to TRBJ2-1; D perhaps matches TRBD1 (6 bases). V was shortened by 1 base and J by 8 bases, with 12 bases between the two germline ends. Germline-derived CDR1 and CDR2 are MNHEY and SVGEGT. The length of the CDR3 is 14 residues. This chain's CDR3 is CASSYLGQFDEQFF. CDR3 DNA: TGTGCCAGCAGTTACTTAGGACAGTTTGATGAGCAGTTCTTC.

This clonotype was seen only a few times. The chain joins TRBV9 to TRBJ2-1, with D possibly TRBD2 on 7 matching bases. Germline CDR1 is SGDLS and CDR2 is YYNGEE. Trimming removed 0 bases from V and 7 bases from J, with 14 bases in between. The CDR3 sequence is 15 residues long. In nucleotides, the CDR3 is TGTGCCAGCAGCGTAGACGGGGGGCCTGGGAATGAGCAGTTCTTC. It encodes CASSVDGGPGNEQFF.

At least ten counts were recorded for this clonotype. This sequence joins TRBV5-5 and TRBJ2-1; 10 nucleotides agree with TRBD2. This CDR3 contains 16 residues. The V gene end was trimmed by 4 bases and the J gene end by 1 base; junction bases not matched to a gene: 5. Germline V gene lookup returns CDR1 SGHKS and CDR2 YYEKEE (reference sequence). CDR3 protein: CASSARLAGSYNEQFF. CDR3 DNA sequence: TGTGCCAGCAGCGCGCGACTAGCGGGTTCCTACAATGAGCAGTTCTTC.

This sequence joins TRBV12-3 or TRBV12-4 and TRBJ2-7; tentative D call: TRBD1 (6 bases). V shed 5 bases and J shed 5 bases, with 13 bases lying between them. The length of the CDR3 is 13 residues. In DNA form, the CDR3 reads TGTGCCAGCAGTCCCTTACAGGGAAACGAGCAGTACTTC. Protein: CASSPLQGNEQYF.

This clonotype was counted ten times or more. J is TRBJ2-7 and V is TRBV20-1; no definite D call. CDR3 length: 12 amino acids. Germline CDR1 reads DFQATT; CDR2 reads SNEGSKA (reference sequence). V lost 3 bases, J lost 2 bases, and 8 bases lay in between. The CDR3 loop reads CSASSGAYEQYF. CDR3 nucleotide sequence: TGCAGTGCTAGTTCTGGAGCCTACGAGCAGTACTTC.

This clonotype was recorded a few times. V usage is TRBV20-1 and J usage is TRBJ2-5; D is perhaps TRBD2 (5 bases). The CDR3 contains 15 residues. In germline, CDR1 is DFQATT, CDR2 SNEGSKA (reference sequence). V gave up 2 bases and J gave up 1 base, with 14 bases separating them. In nucleotides, the CDR3 is TGCAGTGCTAGACCACTCCACGCGGGCCAAGAGACCCAGTACTTC. It specifies CSARPLHAGQETQYF.

J is TRBJ2-3 and V is TRBV29-1; 7 nucleotides line up with TRBD1. The CDR3 is 16 amino acids. Germline V gene lookup returns CDR1 SQVTM and CDR2 ANQGSEA. V was pared by 4 bases and J by 1 base, with 11 bases of the junction left unmatched. The DNA of the CDR3 is TGCAGCGTTGGAGGGATGAGGGGGCAGGGCACAGATACGCAGTATTTT. This sequence encodes CSVGGMRGQGTDTQYF.

The chain joins TRBV30 to TRBJ2-1; possible D gene TRBD2, 6 bases. Germline CDR1 and CDR2: GTSNPN and SVGIG (reference sequence). The ends were cut back, 4 bases at V and 0 bases at J, with 10 bases in the middle. The CDR3 contains 14 residues. CDR3 sequence (DNA): TGTGCCTGGACAGGGACTCCCTCCTACAATGAGCAGTTCTTC. As protein: CAWTGTPSYNEQFF.

This sequence joins TRBV5-8 and TRBJ2-5; a possible D gene is TRBD1 (6 bases). With 0 bases removed from V and 5 bases from J, the gap between germline ends came to 17 bases. CDR3 size: 16 residues. Looked up from germline, CDR1 is SGHTS and CDR2 is YDEGEE. Here the CDR3 DNA reads TGTGCCAGCAGCTTGGGCCGGGACACCCTTGGGGAGACCCAGTACTTC. Its protein is CASSLGRDTLGETQYF.